The T cell receptor beta chain under discussion was sequenced for a study of blood T cells in healthy people across ages. Study-level findings and limits: A roughly linear age-dependent decrease characterized TCR beta diversity per million T cells. Diversity was higher, and naive CD4+ cells more numerous, in long-lived donors than in aged donors.

This clonotype has just a few counts. Antigen: not known. The CDR3 runs 14 residues. Trimming left V 1 base short and J 2 bases short, with 9 bases between. Together with a sample-barcoded 5' primer, a J-beta primer mix was included in a second PCR lasting about 7 to 11 cycles. From the 5' RACE reads, TCRdb called clonotypes with MiXCR, one entry per CDR3 protein. The sample holds about 900,000 distinct CDR3 sequences, around 68% seen once. Sequenced sample: blood. This sequence was found in a young man in good health. The chain recombines TRBV12-3 or TRBV12-4 with TRBJ2-7; D not certain. The CDR3 loop is CASSLESKTYEQYF. The CDR3 DNA follows: TGTGCCAGCAGTTTAGAATCTAAAACCTACGAGCAGTACTTC.